The sequence of this T cell receptor (beta chain) was determined in a study of blood T cell repertoires in COVID-19. The germline V gene encodes CDR1 SGHAT and CDR2 FQNNGV. This CDR3 is 12 amino acids long. Trimming pared 5 bases from V and 5 bases from J, leaving 10 bases between. In the original workflow: Counts of nucleated cells, estimated from reference gene primer amplification, were obtained. Assay: immunoSEQ multiplex PCR; the TCRdb copy retains only in-frame clones and omits some. V, J and clone size are those of that table, while D and trimming were read from the DNA. The data show about 270,000 clones, 85% to 90% seen once.

The genes are TRBV11-2 and TRBJ2-7; D is possibly TRBD2 (5 bases). This TCR came from a human donor in a cohort sampled during active COVID-19. Sequencing input: peripheral blood. The CDR3 protein is CASSPRLHEQYF. The CDR3 DNA reads as TGTGCCAGCAGCCCGAGACTACACGAGCAGTACTTC.